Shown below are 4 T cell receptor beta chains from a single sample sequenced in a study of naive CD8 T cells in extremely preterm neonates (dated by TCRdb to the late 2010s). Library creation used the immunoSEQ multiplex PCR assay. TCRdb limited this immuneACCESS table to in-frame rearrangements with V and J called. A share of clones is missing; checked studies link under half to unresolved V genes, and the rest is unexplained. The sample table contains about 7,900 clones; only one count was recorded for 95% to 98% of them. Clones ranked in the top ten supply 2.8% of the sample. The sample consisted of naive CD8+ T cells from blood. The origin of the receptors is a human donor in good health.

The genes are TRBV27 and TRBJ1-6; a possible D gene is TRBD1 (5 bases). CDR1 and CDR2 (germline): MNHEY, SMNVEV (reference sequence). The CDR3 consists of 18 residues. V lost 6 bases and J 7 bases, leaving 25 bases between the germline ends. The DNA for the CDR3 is TGTGCCAGCAGCCCCCTATCTATTGACAGAACGGAGAATTCACCCCTCCACTTT. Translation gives CASSPLSIDRTENSPLHF.

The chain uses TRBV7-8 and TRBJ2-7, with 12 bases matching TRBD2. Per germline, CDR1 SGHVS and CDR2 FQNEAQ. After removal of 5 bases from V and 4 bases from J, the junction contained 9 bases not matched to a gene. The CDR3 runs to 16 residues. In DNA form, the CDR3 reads TGTGCCAGCAGCCCACCGACTAGCGGGAGTGGGTACGAGCAGTACGTC. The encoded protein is CASSPPTSGSGYEQYV.

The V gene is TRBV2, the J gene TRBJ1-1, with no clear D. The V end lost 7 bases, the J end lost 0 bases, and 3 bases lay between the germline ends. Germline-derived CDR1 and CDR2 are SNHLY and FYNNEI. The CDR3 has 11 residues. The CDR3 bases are TGTGCCAGCACCTTGAACACTGAAGCTTTCTTT. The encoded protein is CASTLNTEAFF.

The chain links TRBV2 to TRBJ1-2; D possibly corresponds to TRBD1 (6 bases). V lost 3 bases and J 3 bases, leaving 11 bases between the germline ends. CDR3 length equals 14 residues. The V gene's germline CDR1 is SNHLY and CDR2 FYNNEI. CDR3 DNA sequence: TGTGCCAGCAGTGACCGGGAGGGGGACTATGGCTACACCTTC. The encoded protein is CASSDREGDYGYTF.